This passage covers 4 T cell receptor beta chains from one sample sequenced in a study of T cells in Graves' hyperthyroidism and ophthalmopathy. RNA transcripts provided the source from which TCR beta CDR3 regions were amplified. During a first-round RT-PCR of the TCR CDR3, the HTBI primer set was used. TCRdb passed the multiplex PCR reads through MiXCR, listing each CDR3 protein once. The top ten hold about 30% of the sample, which has 240,000 or so distinct CDR3 sequences, about a sixth seen once. Source material: blood. These receptors came from a woman younger than 30 with Graves' ophthalmopathy.

This clonotype came up many times. The V and J genes are TRBV25-1 and TRBJ1-1, with a tentative D call TRBD1 (5 bases). The CDR3 has 15 amino acids. V lost 8 bases and J 0 bases, leaving 16 bases between the germline ends. Germline V CDR1 and CDR2: MGHDK, SYGVNS. The CDR3 nucleotides are TGTGCCAGCCGCCAAACGGGACGGTTGAACACTGAAGCTTTCTTT. Protein product: CASRQTGRLNTEAFF. The variable domain in full, completed from reference TRBV25-1 and TRBJ1-1, reads EADIYQTPRYLVIGTGKKITLECSQTMGHDKMYWYQQDPGMELHLIHYSYGVNSTEKGDLSSESTVSRIRTEHFPLTLESARPSHTSQYLCASRQTGRLNTEAFFGQGTRLTVV.

Ten or more counts support this clonotype. This sequence joins TRBV27 and TRBJ1-1; D not resolved. Germline CDR1 and CDR2: MNHEY and SMNVEV (reference sequence). This CDR3 is 15 amino acids long. V was cut by 5 bases and J by 5 bases, with 18 bases left in between. The CDR3 nucleotides read TGTGCCAGCAGTCCGGCGGGTTCTGCAAGGACTGAAGCTTTCTTT. Its translation: CASSPAGSARTEAFF.

This clonotype was counted ten times or more. V and J are TRBV7-2 and TRBJ2-2; no reliable D call. The CDR3 loop spans 13 amino acids. With 4 bases removed from V and 2 bases from J, the gap between germline ends came to 5 bases. Germline V gene data show CDR1 as SGHTA and CDR2 as FQGNSA. The CDR3 spells CASSSRNTGELFF. The DNA of the CDR3 is TGTGCCAGCAGCTCCCGTAACACCGGGGAGCTGTTTTTT.

In this sample, this clonotype turned up many times. V is TRBV24-1 and J is TRBJ1-1, with D perhaps matching TRBD1 (5 bases). This CDR3 comprises 14 residues. Germline assignment: CDR1 KGHDR and CDR2 SFDVKD. Trimming pared 4 bases from V and 1 base from J, leaving 9 bases between. The CDR3 DNA follows: TGTGCCACCAGTGAGGACACCTCGAACACTGAAGCTTTCTTT. Translation: CATSEDTSNTEAFF.